This entry lists 18 T cell receptor beta chains sequenced from one sample in a study of shared clonotypes between healthy human individuals. Method: immunoSEQ multiplex PCR; TCRdb's copy keeps in-frame clones and lacks some. The sample holds roughly 2,000,000 clones, about 95% seen once. It was CD45RO-negative cells, positively selected for CCR7, that made up naive CD8 cells, with terminally differentiated effector memory CD45RA+ cells excluded. Source material: naive CD8+ T cells sorted from blood. Receptor source: a man aged 18 to 35 in good health.

With regard to this clone: The same CDR3 can be traced to other DNA sequences in this sample. This sequence joins TRBV9 and TRBJ2-1, with D possibly being TRBD1 (5 bases). V was pared by 0 bases and J by 9 bases, with 10 bases between. Germline CDR1 SGDLS, CDR2 YYNGEE. The CDR3 extends over 13 amino acids. The CDR3 protein is CASSVGGRTEQFF. CDR3 sequence (DNA): TGTGCCAGCAGCGTAGGGGGCCGCACTGAGCAGTTCTTC. Full variable domain (rest looked up from reference TRBV9 and TRBJ2-1): DSGVTQTPKHLITATGQRVTLRCSPRSGDLSVYWYQQSLDQGLQFLIQYYNGEERAKGNILERFSAQQFPDLHSELNLSSLELGDSALYFCASSVGGRTEQFFGPGTRLTVL.

Regarding this clone: Other DNA sequences in the same sample also yield this CDR3. This chain connects TRBV19 to TRBJ2-7; a weak D match, TRBD2 (6 bases). The CDR3 is 13 amino acids. Trimming pared 5 bases from V and 2 bases from J, leaving 10 bases between. Germline CDR1 is LNHDA and CDR2 is SQIVND (reference sequence). CDR3 bases: TGTGCCAGTAGTCTAGGACTAACCTACGAGCAGTACTTC. Translating it yields CASSLGLTYEQYF.

V usage is TRBV4-3 and J usage is TRBJ2-1, with 8 bases lining up with TRBD1. The germline gives CDR1 LGHNA, CDR2 YSLEER. The J segment lost 8 bases and the V segment lost 2 bases, leaving 5 bases of the junction unmatched. This CDR3 has 14 residues. The CDR3 here is CASSQLDREDEQFF. The CDR3 DNA follows: TGCGCCAGCAGCCAACTGGACAGGGAGGATGAGCAGTTCTTC.

This clone is a singleton in its sample. The chain employs TRBV4-1 and TRBJ1-1, with TRBD1 as a possible D gene (5 bases). Looked up from germline, CDR1 is MGHRA and CDR2 is YSYEKL. The CDR3 has 15 amino acids. Trimming shortened V by 3 bases and J by 0 bases, and 11 bases separated the two germline ends. Here the CDR3 reads CASSQNRLLNTEAFF. As DNA, the CDR3 is TGCGCCAGCAGCCAGAACAGGCTCTTGAACACTGAAGCTTTCTTT.

The chain has TRBV29-1 and TRBJ1-2; D not certain. Trimming stripped 3 bases from V and 4 bases from J, with 6 bases between. The germline gives CDR1 SQVTM, CDR2 ANQGSEA. The CDR3 totals 11 residues. CDR3 sequence (DNA): TGCAGCGTTGACAGTACCTATGGCTACACCTTC. Translated, it gives CSVDSTYGYTF.

This clone was seen just once. The V gene is TRBV27, the J gene TRBJ2-3, with 7 bases matching TRBD1. This CDR3 comprises 17 residues. Looked up from germline, CDR1 is MNHEY and CDR2 is SMNVEV (reference sequence). V lost 4 bases and J lost 2; bases outside the gene matches: 12. The CDR3 reads CASSWVRVQGITDTQYF. In DNA form, the CDR3 reads TGTGCCAGCAGTTGGGTCAGGGTACAGGGGATCACAGATACGCAGTATTTT.

Turning to this clone: Different DNA sequences within this sample yield the same CDR3. This rearrangement joins TRBV27 to TRBJ2-7; 7 positions match TRBD1. Germline V CDR1 and CDR2: MNHEY, SMNVEV (reference sequence). V shed 6 bases, J shed 6 bases, and the junction held 5 bases outside the gene matches. The CDR3 totals 12 residues. The CDR3 spells CASSPTGSEQYF. CDR3 sequence (DNA): TGTGCCAGCAGCCCGACAGGGTCCGAGCAGTACTTC.

The chain uses TRBV6-5 and TRBJ1-2; a weak D match, TRBD1 (6 bases). Deletions cut 3 bases from V and 3 bases from J, with 14 bases between. Per the germline V gene, CDR1 is MNHEY and CDR2 is SVGAGI. The CDR3 runs to 15 residues. CDR3 loop: CASSYRQGNYYGYTF. The CDR3 DNA sequence: TGTGCCAGCAGTTATCGGCAGGGGAATTACTATGGCTACACCTTC.

V is TRBV7-9 and J is TRBJ2-7; 9 nucleotides align to TRBD2. In germline, CDR1 is SEHNR, CDR2 FQNEAQ (reference sequence). J was trimmed by 7 bases and V by 5 bases; bases with no gene match: 15. This CDR3 spans 16 amino acids. The CDR3 DNA is TGTGCCAGCAGCCCAGCCGGGCTAGCGGGGTATTCTGAGCAGTACTTC. It translates to CASSPAGLAGYSEQYF.

Concerning this clone: This CDR3 is also generated by other DNA sequences in the sample. This sequence joins TRBV6-5 and TRBJ1-1; no definite D call. V was cut by 0 bases and J by 3 bases, with 5 bases left in between. The CDR3 spans 13 residues. Germline V gene lookup returns CDR1 MNHEY and CDR2 SVGAGI. The CDR3 spells CASSYSDDTEAFF. CDR3 DNA sequence: TGTGCCAGCAGTTACTCGGACGACACTGAAGCTTTCTTT.

This chain connects TRBV6-5 to TRBJ1-4, with TRBD1 matching over 7 bases. V trimming: 6 bases; J trimming: 8 bases; junction bases outside the gene matches: 9. Germline-derived CDR1 and CDR2 are MNHEY and SVGAGI. This CDR3 is built from 14 residues. CDR3 sequence: CASRNRGLIEKLFF. In DNA form, the CDR3 reads TGTGCCAGCAGAAACAGGGGCTTGATCGAAAAACTGTTTTTT.

This chain joins TRBV10-3 and TRBJ2-2, with D perhaps TRBD1 (5 bases). CDR3 length: 15 residues. V was shortened by 0 bases and J by 6 bases, with 11 bases between the two germline ends. Per the germline V gene, CDR1 is ENHRY and CDR2 is SYGVKD. Here the CDR3 reads CAISESLVGAGELFF. The CDR3 region has the DNA TGTGCCATCAGTGAGTCCCTAGTAGGGGCCGGGGAGCTGTTTTTT.

V gene TRBV6-1 combines with J gene TRBJ2-5; 8 positions match TRBD1. J was trimmed by 7 bases and V by 7 bases; bases with no gene match: 11. This CDR3 region has 14 residues. The germline gives CDR1 MNHNS, CDR2 SASEGT. CDR3 in DNA: TGTGCCAGCACCCTGGGACAGGACGGTGGGACCCAGTACTTC. Amino acids: CASTLGQDGGTQYF.

This chain connects TRBV6-6 to TRBJ2-1; 7 bases agree with TRBD2. Germline assignment: CDR1 MNHNY and CDR2 SVGAGI (reference sequence). This CDR3 spans 13 amino acids. The J segment lost 11 bases and the V segment lost 5 bases, leaving 9 bases of the junction unmatched. Written as DNA, the CDR3 is TGTGCCAGCAGTACGACTAGCCCACAACAGCAGTTCTTC. Amino acid sequence: CASSTTSPQQQFF.

The chain uses TRBV5-4 and TRBJ1-1; perhaps TRBD1 as D (5 bases). V lost 0 bases and J lost 6, with 9 bases in between. Germline loops: CDR1 SGHNT, CDR2 YYREEE (reference sequence). The CDR3 loop spans 13 amino acids. As DNA, the CDR3 is TGTGCCAGCAGCTTGGAACAGGTACCTGAAGCTTTCTTT. Translation: CASSLEQVPEAFF.

As DNA, the CDR3 is TGTGCCAGCAGCTCCCGGACAGGGAGGCCAGATACGCAGTATTTT. Its translation is CASSSRTGRPDTQYF. The chain joins TRBV13 to TRBJ2-3; 8 bases are a match to TRBD1. The CDR3 is 15 amino acids. Germline CDR1 reads PRHDT; CDR2 reads FYEKMQ (reference sequence). V was pared by 4 bases and J by 4 bases, with 7 bases of the junction left unmatched. Complete variable domain (other parts from reference TRBV13 and TRBJ2-3): AAGVIQSPRHLIKEKRETATLKCYPIPRHDTVYWYQQGPGQDPQFLISFYEKMQSDKGSIPDRFSAQQFSDYHSELNMSSLELGDSALYFCASSSRTGRPDTQYFGPGTRLTVL.

This clone occurred a few times. The rearrangement uses TRBV5-1 and TRBJ1-6; 10 bases line up with TRBD1. CDR1 is SGHRS and CDR2 is YFSETQ in the germline V gene. The CDR3 extends over 14 amino acids. Trimming took 4 bases from V and 11 from J; bases not matched to a gene: 6. The CDR3: CASSDGTGDAPLHF. DNA of the CDR3: TGCGCCAGCAGCGACGGGACAGGGGATGCACCCCTCCACTTT.

The chain joins TRBV28 to TRBJ2-1; D is perhaps TRBD2 (6 bases). Between the trimmed V and J ends, which lost 6 bases and 8 bases, there was a span of 14 bases. This CDR3 contains 13 residues. Germline CDR1 is MDHEN and CDR2 is SYDVKM. The chain's CDR3 is CASSRDFFDEQFF. CDR3 nucleotide sequence: TGTGCCAGCAGCCGGGACTTCTTCGATGAGCAGTTCTTC.